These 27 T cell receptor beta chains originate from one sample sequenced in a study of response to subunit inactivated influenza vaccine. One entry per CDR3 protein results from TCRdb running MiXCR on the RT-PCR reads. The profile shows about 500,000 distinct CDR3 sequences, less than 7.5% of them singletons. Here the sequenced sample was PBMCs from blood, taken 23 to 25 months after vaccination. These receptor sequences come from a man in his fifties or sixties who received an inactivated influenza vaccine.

In nucleotides, the CDR3 is TGCAGTGCGTTACCGACAGGGTTGAGGTGGAACACTGAAGCTTTCTTT. It yields the protein CSALPTGLRWNTEAFF. The J gene is TRBJ1-1, the V gene TRBV20-1, with 7 bases that match TRBD1. This CDR3 spans 16 amino acids. Germline assignment: CDR1 DFQATT and CDR2 SNEGSKA (reference sequence). Trimming took 6 bases from V and 1 from J; bases not matched to a gene: 14.

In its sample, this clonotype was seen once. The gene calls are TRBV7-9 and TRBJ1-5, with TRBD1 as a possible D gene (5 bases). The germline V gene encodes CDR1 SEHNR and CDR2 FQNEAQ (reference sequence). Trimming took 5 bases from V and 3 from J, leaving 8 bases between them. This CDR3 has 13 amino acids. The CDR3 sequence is CASSRQTNQPQHF. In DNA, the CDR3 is TGTGCCAGCAGCAGACAGACCAATCAGCCCCAGCATTTT. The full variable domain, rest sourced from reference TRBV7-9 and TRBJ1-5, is DTGVSQNPRHKITKRGQNVTFRCDPISEHNRLYWYRQTLGQGPEFLTYFQNEAQLEKSRLLSDRFSAERPKGSFSTLEIQRTEQGDSAMYLCASSRQTNQPQHFGDGTRLSIL.

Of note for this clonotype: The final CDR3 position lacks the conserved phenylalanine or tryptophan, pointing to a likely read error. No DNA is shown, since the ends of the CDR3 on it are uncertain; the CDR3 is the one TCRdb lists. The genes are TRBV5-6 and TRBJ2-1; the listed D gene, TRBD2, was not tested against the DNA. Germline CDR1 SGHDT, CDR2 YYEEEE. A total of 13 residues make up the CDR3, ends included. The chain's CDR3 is CASSRGDSPKPFL.

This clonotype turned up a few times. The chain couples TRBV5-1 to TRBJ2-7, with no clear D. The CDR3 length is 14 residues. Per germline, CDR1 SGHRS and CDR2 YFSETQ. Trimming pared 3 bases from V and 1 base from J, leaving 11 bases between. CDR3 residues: CASSSEGRSYEQYF. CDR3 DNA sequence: TGCGCCAGCAGCTCAGAAGGACGGTCCTACGAGCAGTACTTC.

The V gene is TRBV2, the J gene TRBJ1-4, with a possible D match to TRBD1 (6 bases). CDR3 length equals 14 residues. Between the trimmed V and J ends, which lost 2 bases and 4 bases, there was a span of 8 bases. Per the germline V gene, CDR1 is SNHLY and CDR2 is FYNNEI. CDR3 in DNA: TGTGCCAGCAGTGAAAACAGGGATAATGAAAAACTGTTTTTT. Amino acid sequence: CASSENRDNEKLFF.

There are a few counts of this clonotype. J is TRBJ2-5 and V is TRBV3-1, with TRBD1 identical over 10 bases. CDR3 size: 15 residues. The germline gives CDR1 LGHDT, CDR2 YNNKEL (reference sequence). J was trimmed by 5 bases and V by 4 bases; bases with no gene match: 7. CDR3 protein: CASSPTGTGVETQYF. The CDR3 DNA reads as TGTGCCAGCAGCCCGACCGGGACAGGGGTTGAGACCCAGTACTTC.

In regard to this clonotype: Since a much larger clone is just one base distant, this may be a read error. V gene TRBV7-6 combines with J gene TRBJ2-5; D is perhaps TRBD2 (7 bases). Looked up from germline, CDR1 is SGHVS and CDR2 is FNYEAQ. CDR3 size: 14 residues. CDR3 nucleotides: TGTGCCAGCAGCTTGGGGGGGGGCAGAGAGACCCAGCACTTC. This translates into CASSLGGGRETQHF.

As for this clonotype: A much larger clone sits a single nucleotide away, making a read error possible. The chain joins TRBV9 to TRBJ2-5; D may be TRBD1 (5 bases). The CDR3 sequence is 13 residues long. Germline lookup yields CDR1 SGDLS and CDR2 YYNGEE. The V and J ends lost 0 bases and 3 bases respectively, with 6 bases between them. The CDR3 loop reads CASSVAREETQYF. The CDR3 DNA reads TGTGCCAGCAGCGTAGCCAGGGAAGAGACCCAGTACTTC.

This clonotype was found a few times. CDR3 sequence: CASSLWGGSNQPQHF. The CDR3 DNA sequence: TGTGCCAGCAGCTTGTGGGGGGGGAGCAATCAGCCCCAGCATTTT. The chain employs TRBV5-5 and TRBJ1-5; weak D call: TRBD1 (5 bases). This CDR3 region has 15 residues. CDR1 is SGHKS, CDR2 YYEKEE, per germline (reference sequence). V lost 1 base and J lost 1, with 9 bases in between.

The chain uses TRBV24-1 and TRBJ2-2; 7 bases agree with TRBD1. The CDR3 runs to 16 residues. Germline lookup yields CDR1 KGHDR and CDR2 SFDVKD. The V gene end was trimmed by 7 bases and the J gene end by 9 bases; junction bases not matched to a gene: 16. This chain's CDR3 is CATSTDRAGDPRELFF. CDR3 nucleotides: TGTGCCACCAGCACCGACAGGGCCGGGGACCCCCGGGAGCTGTTTTTT.

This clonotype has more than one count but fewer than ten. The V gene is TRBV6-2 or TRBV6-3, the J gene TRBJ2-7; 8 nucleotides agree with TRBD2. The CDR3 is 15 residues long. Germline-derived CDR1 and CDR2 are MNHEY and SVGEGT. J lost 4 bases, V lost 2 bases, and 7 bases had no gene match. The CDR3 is CASSYATGGPYEQYF. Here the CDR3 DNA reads TGTGCCAGCAGTTACGCTACGGGAGGGCCTTACGAGCAGTACTTC.

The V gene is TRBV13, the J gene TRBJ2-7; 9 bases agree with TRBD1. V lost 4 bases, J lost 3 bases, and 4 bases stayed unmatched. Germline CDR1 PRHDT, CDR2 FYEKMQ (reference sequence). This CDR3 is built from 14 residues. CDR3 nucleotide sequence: TGTGCCAGCAGCTGGACAGGGGTCGACTACGAGCAGTACTTC. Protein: CASSWTGVDYEQYF. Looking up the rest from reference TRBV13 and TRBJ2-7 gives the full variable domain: AAGVIQSPRHLIKEKRETATLKCYPIPRHDTVYWYQQGPGQDPQFLISFYEKMQSDKGSIPDRFSAQQFSDYHSELNMSSLELGDSALYFCASSWTGVDYEQYFGPGTRLTVT.

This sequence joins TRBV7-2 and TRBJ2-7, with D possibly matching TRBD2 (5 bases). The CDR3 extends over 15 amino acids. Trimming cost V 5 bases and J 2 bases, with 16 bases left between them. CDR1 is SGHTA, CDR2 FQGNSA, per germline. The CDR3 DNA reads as TGTGCCAGCAGCCCACGACTCCTCGGGACCTACGAGCAGTACTTC. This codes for CASSPRLLGTYEQYF.

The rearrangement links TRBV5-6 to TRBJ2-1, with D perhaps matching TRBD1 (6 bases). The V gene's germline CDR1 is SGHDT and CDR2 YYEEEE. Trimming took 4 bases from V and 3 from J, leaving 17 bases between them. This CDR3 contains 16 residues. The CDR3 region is CASSPRGQGFYNEQFF. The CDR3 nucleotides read TGTGCCAGCAGCCCCAGGGGCCAGGGCTTCTACAATGAGCAGTTCTTC.

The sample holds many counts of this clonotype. Here the CDR3 reads CATSRDRWTPSGDYGTDTQYF. Here the CDR3 DNA reads TGTGCCACCAGCAGAGATAGGTGGACGCCTAGCGGGGACTACGGCACAGATACGCAGTATTTT. The rearrangement uses TRBV15 and TRBJ2-3; 9 nucleotides align to TRBD2. With V trimmed by 0 bases and J by 1 base, 17 bases remained unmatched. The CDR3 length is 21 residues. The germline V gene encodes CDR1 LNHNV and CDR2 YYDKDF (reference sequence).

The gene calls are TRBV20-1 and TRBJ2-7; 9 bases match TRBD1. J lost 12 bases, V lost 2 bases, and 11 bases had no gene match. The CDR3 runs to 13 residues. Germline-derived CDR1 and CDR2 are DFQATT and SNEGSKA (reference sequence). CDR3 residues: CSARPIPGQGSYF. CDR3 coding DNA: TGCAGTGCTAGACCAATCCCGGGACAGGGTTCGTACTTC.

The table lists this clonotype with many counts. CDR3 residues: CATGRFGEQFF. The CDR3 DNA reads as TGTGCCACCGGGAGATTTGGTGAGCAGTTCTTC. The V and J genes are TRBV24-1 and TRBJ2-1; perhaps TRBD2 as D (5 bases). From germline, CDR1 is KGHDR and CDR2 SFDVKD. V was cut by 9 bases and J by 9 bases, with 11 bases left in between. CDR3 length: 11 residues.

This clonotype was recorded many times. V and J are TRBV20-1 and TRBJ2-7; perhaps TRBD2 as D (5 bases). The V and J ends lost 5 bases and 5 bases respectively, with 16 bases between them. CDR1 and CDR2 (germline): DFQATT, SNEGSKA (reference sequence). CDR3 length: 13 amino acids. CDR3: CSAPFVGSNEQYF. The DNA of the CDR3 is TGCAGTGCTCCATTTGTAGGGAGCAACGAGCAGTACTTC.

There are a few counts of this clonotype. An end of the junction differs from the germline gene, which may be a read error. The CDR3 DNA reads as TGTGCCAGCAGGGCAGAGACTACCAATGAACAGTTCTTC. Its translation is CASRAETTNEQFF. The V and J genes are TRBV2 and TRBJ2-1; the D gene is possibly TRBD2 (5 bases). There are 13 residues in the CDR3. Germline V gives CDR1 SNHLY, CDR2 FYNNEI.

The CDR3 here is CASSLGAGQNTEAFF. The CDR3 DNA follows: TGCGCCAGCAGCTTGGGGGCGGGACAGAACACTGAAGCTTTCTTT. The rearrangement joins TRBV5-1 to TRBJ1-1, with TRBD1 as a possible D gene (6 bases). The length of the CDR3 is 15 residues. The V gene lost 0 bases and the J gene lost 1 base, with 10 bases spanning the gap. CDR1 and CDR2 from the germline V gene are SGHRS and YFSETQ. Supplemented by reference TRBV5-1 and TRBJ1-1, the full variable domain reads KAGVTQTPRYLIKTRGQQVTLSCSPISGHRSVSWYQQTPGQGLQFLFEYFSETQRNKGNFPGRFSGRQFSNSRSEMNVSTLELGDSALYLCASSLGAGQNTEAFFGQGTRLTVV.

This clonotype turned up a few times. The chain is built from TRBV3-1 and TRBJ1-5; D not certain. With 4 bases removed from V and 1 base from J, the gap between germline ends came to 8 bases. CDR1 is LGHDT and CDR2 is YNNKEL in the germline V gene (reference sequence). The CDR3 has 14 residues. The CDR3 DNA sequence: TGTGCCAGCAGCCCCCACGGCAGCAATCAGCCCCAGCATTTT. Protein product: CASSPHGSNQPQHF.

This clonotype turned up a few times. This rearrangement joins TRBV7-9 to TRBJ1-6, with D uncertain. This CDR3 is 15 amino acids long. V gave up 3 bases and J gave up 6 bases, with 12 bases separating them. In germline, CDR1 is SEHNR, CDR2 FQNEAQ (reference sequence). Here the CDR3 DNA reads TGTGCCAGCAGCTTTGGTTATGGGAGTAATTCACCCCTCCACTTT. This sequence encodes CASSFGYGSNSPLHF.

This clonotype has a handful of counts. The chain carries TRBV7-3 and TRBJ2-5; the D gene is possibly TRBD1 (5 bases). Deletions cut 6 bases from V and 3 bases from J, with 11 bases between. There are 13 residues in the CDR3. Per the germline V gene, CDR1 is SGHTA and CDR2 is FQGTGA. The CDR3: CASSKSGKETQYF. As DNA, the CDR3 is TGTGCCAGCAGTAAATCAGGGAAAGAGACCCAGTACTTC.

This CDR3 is CSASVGQRLNTEAFF. CDR3 DNA: TGCAGTGCTTCCGTGGGACAGAGATTGAACACTGAAGCTTTCTTT. The gene calls are TRBV20-1 and TRBJ1-1; 7 nucleotides agree with TRBD1. The CDR3 sequence is 15 residues long. V lost 5 bases and J lost 0; bases outside the gene matches: 9. CDR1 and CDR2 (germline): DFQATT, SNEGSKA (reference sequence).

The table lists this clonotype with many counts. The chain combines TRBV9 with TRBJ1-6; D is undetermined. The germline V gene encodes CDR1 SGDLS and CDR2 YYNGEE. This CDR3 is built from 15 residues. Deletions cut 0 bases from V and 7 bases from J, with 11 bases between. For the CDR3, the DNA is TGTGCCAGCAGCGTAGACGGGTTGGGGAATTCACCCCTCCACTTT. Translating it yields CASSVDGLGNSPLHF.

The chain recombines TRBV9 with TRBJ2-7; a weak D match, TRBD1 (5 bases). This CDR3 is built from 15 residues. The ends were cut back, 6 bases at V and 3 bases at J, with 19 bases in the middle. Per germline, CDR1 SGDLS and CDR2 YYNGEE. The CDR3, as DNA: TGTGCCAGCACCCTAGGTGTAGGGGAAAACTACGAGCAGTACTTC. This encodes CASTLGVGENYEQYF.

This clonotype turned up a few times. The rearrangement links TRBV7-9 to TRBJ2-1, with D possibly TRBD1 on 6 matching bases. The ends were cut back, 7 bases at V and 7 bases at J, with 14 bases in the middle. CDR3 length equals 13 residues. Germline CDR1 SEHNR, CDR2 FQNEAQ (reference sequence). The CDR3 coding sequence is TGTGCCAGCACCTCTTACAGGGAAAATGAGCAGTTCTTC. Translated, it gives CASTSYRENEQFF. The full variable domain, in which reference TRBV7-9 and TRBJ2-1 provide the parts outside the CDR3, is DTGVSQNPRHKITKRGQNVTFRCDPISEHNRLYWYRQTLGQGPEFLTYFQNEAQLEKSRLLSDRFSAERPKGSFSTLEIQRTEQGDSAMYLCASTSYRENEQFFGPGTRLTVL.